Listed here are 2 T cell receptor beta chains from one sample, sequenced in a study of T cells in localized non-small cell lung cancer. Sequenced by immunoSEQ multiplex PCR; TCRdb stores in-frame clones only, minus some. This sample has some 66,000 clones; 84% occur once, and the top ten carry approximately 13%. The source was peripheral blood, collected before any cancer treatment. These receptors were obtained from an older female donor with stage I lung adenocarcinoma.

This clone appeared a single time. This chain joins TRBV10-3 and TRBJ2-1, with D maybe TRBD1 (5 bases). CDR1 is ENHRY and CDR2 is SYGVKD in the germline V gene. CDR3 length: 14 residues. Trimming shortened V by 4 bases and J by 7 bases, and 14 bases separated the two germline ends. CDR3: CAISGQSKGNEQFF. In DNA form, the CDR3 reads TGTGCCATCAGTGGCCAATCCAAGGGGAATGAGCAGTTCTTC.

J is TRBJ1-2 and V is TRBV6-5; 7 bases match TRBD1. The CDR3 is 13 residues long. Germline lookup yields CDR1 MNHEY and CDR2 SVGAGI. V lost 6 bases and J lost 5; bases outside the gene matches: 6. CDR3 protein: CASSIDRVYGYTF. CDR3 DNA sequence: TGTGCCAGCAGCATCGACAGGGTTTATGGCTACACCTTC.